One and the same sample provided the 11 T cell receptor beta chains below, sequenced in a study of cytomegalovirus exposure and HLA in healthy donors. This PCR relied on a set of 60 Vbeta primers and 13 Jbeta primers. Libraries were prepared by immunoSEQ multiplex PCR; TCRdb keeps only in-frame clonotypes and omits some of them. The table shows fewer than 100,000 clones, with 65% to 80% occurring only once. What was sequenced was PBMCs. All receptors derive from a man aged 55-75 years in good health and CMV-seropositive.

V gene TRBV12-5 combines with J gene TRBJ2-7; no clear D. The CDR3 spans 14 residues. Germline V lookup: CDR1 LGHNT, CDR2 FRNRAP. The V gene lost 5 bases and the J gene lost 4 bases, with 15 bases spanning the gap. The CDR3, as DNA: TGTGCTAGTGGTCCCTCCGGCAGGCTTTACGAGCAGTACTTC. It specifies CASGPSGRLYEQYF.

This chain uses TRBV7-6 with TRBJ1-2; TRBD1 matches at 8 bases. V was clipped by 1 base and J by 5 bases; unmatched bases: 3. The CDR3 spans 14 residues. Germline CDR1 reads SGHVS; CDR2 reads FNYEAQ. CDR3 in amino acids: CASSLDDRGYGYTF. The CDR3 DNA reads TGTGCCAGCAGCTTAGATGACAGGGGATATGGCTACACCTTC.

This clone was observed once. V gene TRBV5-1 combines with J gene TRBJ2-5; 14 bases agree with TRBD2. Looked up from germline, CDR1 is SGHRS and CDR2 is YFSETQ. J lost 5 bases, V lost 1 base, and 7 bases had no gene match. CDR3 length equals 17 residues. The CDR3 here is CASSLRLAGGPEETQYF. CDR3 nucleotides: TGCGCCAGCAGCTTGCGACTAGCGGGGGGGCCTGAGGAGACCCAGTACTTC.

CDR3 nucleotides: TGTGCCAGTAGTATAGATCCAAGGACAGGGAACGGCTACACCTTC. This codes for CASSIDPRTGNGYTF. The chain recombines TRBV19 with TRBJ1-2; TRBD1 aligns across 8 bases. The CDR3 spans 15 residues. Per germline, CDR1 LNHDA and CDR2 SQIVND (reference sequence). With V trimmed by 0 bases and J by 8 bases, 8 bases remained unmatched. Based on the CDR3 plus reference TRBV19 and TRBJ1-2, the full variable domain is DGGITQSPKYLFRKEGQNVTLSCEQNLNHDAMYWYRQDPGQGLRLIYYSQIVNDFQKGDIAEGYSVSREKKESFPLTVTSAQKNPTAFYLCASSIDPRTGNGYTFGSGTRLTVV.

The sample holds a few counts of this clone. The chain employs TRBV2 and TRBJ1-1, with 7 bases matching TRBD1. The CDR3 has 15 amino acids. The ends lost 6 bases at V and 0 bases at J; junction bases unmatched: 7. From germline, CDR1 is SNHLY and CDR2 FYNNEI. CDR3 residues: CASSLQTGLNTEAFF. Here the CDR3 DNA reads TGTGCCAGCAGCCTCCAGACAGGGTTGAACACTGAAGCTTTCTTT.

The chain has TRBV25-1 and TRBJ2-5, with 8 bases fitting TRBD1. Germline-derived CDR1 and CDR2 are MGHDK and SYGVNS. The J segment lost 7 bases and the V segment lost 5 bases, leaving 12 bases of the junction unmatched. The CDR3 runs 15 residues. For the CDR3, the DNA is TGTGCCAGCAGTAGAGGTCAGACAGGGGTAAGGACCCAGTACTTC. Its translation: CASSRGQTGVRTQYF.

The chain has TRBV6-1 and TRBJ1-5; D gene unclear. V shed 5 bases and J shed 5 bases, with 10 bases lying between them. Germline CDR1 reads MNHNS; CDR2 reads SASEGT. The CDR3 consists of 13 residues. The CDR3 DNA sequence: TGTGCCAGCAGTACGGAGAGTCATCAGCCCCAGCATTTT. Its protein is CASSTESHQPQHF.

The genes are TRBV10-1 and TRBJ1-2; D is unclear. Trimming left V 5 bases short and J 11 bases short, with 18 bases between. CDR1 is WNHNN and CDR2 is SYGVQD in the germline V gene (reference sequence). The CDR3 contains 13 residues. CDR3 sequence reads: CASSYDPAGGYTF. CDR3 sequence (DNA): TGCGCCAGCAGTTATGACCCGGCAGGAGGGTACACCTTC.

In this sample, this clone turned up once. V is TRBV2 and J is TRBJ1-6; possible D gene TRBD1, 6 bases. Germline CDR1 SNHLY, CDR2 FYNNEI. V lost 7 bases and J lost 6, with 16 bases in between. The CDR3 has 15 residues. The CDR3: CASTWTEAGNSPLHF. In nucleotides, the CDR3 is TGTGCCAGCACCTGGACAGAGGCGGGTAATTCACCCCTCCACTTT.

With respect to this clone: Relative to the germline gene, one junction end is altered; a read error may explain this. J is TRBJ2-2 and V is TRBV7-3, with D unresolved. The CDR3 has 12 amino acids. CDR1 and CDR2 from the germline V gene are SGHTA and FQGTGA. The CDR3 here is CASSLNSGELFF. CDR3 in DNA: TGTGCCAGCAGCTTAAACAGCGGGGAGCTGTTTTTT.

Here the CDR3 DNA reads TGCGCCAGCACGACAGGGGCACAGCCCCTTGCTAACTATGGCTACACCTTC. Protein sequence: CASTTGAQPLANYGYTF. The chain couples TRBV23-1 to TRBJ1-2; 8 bases are shared with TRBD1. TRBV23-1 is placed among ORFs of uncertain function. The CDR3 has 17 amino acids. With 7 bases clipped from V and 0 bases from J, the junction kept 13 bases outside the gene matches.